This T cell receptor (beta chain) originates from a study of T cell changes during pregnancy in multiple sclerosis. The assay was immunoSEQ multiplex PCR, and TCRdb's table has in-frame clones only and misses some. Of 57,000 or so clones in the sample, 90% were seen once. The CDR3 runs 15 residues. CDR1 SGHDT and CDR2 YYEEEE come from the germline V gene. V was shortened by 0 bases and J by 1 base, with 7 bases between the two germline ends. This specimen was peripheral blood, taken in the third trimester of pregnancy. This chain connects TRBV5-6 to TRBJ2-2; no definite D call. The sequence was obtained from a female donor in good health, enrolled as a control in a pregnancy study. The CDR3 loop reads CASSLGWQNTGELFF. In DNA form, the CDR3 reads TGTGCCAGCAGCTTGGGTTGGCAGAACACCGGGGAGCTGTTTTTT.